This paragraph covers one T cell receptor (beta chain) sequence. Its antigen is as yet unknown. The CDR3 runs to 16 residues. Germline CDR1 and CDR2: MNHNS and SASEGT. The trim removed 2 bases at V and 9 bases at J, leaving 10 bases unmatched. As for time point: cycle 4 day 1 (C4D1), after less than seven weeks of nivolumab. All trial patients relapsed after autologous stem cell transplantation. Each best response was a complete response, a partial response or progressive disease. Some clones are missing from TCRdb's copy, which holds only in-frame ones; the method was immunoSEQ multiplex PCR. The data hold around 92,000 clones, with around 80% observed a single time. The record originates from a study of PD-1 blockade in classical Hodgkin lymphoma. General study findings and limits: Whoever responded completely had baseline diversity much like that seen in newly diagnosed patients. Differences between repertoires have undefined causes, possibly disease activity or prior therapy.

Sequenced material: peripheral blood mononuclear cells (PBMCs), taken before the fourth cycle of nivolumab. This TCR derives from a human donor with classical Hodgkin lymphoma. The chain recombines TRBV6-1 with TRBJ2-1; 10 bases align to TRBD2. The CDR3 region has the DNA TGTGCCAGCAGTGAATTAGGGACTAGCGCCCATACTGAGCAGTTCTTC. It yields the protein CASSELGTSAHTEQFF.